These 8 T cell receptor beta chains were sequenced from one sample in a study of blood T cell repertoires in COVID-19. Method: immunoSEQ multiplex PCR; TCRdb's copy keeps in-frame clones and lacks some. The sample shows about 81,000 clones, 90% to 95% of them seen only once. The specimen sequenced was peripheral blood. The receptors derive from a woman in her 50s in a cohort sampled during active COVID-19.

The rearrangement links TRBV21-1 to TRBJ1-3; the D call of TRBD1 is as the table states it, not checked on the DNA. TRBV21-1 is given as a pseudogene. There are 16 residues in the CDR3. The CDR3 DNA follows: TGTGCCAGCAGCAAAGCGGAAAACAGGGGTGGAAACACCATATATTTT. The encoded protein is CASSKAENRGGNTIYF.

This clone occurred a few times. This chain links TRBV18 with TRBJ1-5; the D gene is possibly TRBD1 (6 bases). V was shortened by 3 bases and J by 6 bases, with 15 bases between the two germline ends. Germline V gene lookup returns CDR1 KGHSH and CDR2 LQKENI. This CDR3 contains 15 residues. CDR3 in DNA: TGTGCCAGCTCACCTCCGGCGGGGGGCAGTCAGCCCCAGCATTTT. Protein: CASSPPAGGSQPQHF.

The chain is built from TRBV6-6 and TRBJ1-1; 10 bases line up with TRBD1. This CDR3 comprises 16 residues. Losses at the gene ends were 2 bases for V and 5 bases for J; bases not matched to a gene: 8. Germline values: CDR1 MNHNY, CDR2 SVGAGI (reference sequence). DNA for the CDR3: TGTGCCAGCAGTTACCGCGTGGACAGGGGGGTAACTGAAGCTTTCTTT. Encoded protein: CASSYRVDRGVTEAFF.

The chain carries TRBV19 and TRBJ1-6; TRBD1 matches at 7 bases. Looked up from germline, CDR1 is LNHDA and CDR2 is SQIVND (reference sequence). The J segment lost 5 bases and the V segment lost 5 bases, leaving 6 bases of the junction unmatched. This CDR3 is 15 amino acids long. CDR3 sequence: CASSAEQGHNSPLHF. As DNA, the CDR3 is TGTGCCAGTAGTGCCGAACAGGGGCATAATTCACCCCTCCACTTT.

This clone was detected only once. The rearrangement joins TRBV6-5 to TRBJ1-2; 10 nucleotides align to TRBD1. V was pared by 8 bases and J by 6 bases, with 6 bases of the junction left unmatched. Germline CDR1 and CDR2: MNHEY and SVGAGI. This CDR3 region has 13 residues. The CDR3 region is CASDRGLRDGYTF. The CDR3 DNA sequence: TGTGCCAGCGACAGGGGGCTAAGAGATGGCTACACCTTC.

This rearrangement joins TRBV6-4 to TRBJ2-1, with a tentative D call TRBD2 (7 bases). Germline CDR1 reads MRHNA; CDR2 reads SNTAGT. The V gene lost 5 bases and the J gene lost 8 bases, with 13 bases spanning the gap. The CDR3 runs 13 residues. CDR3 loop: CASSLTGGDEQFF. CDR3 nucleotides: TGTGCCAGCAGTCTTACGGGGGGCGATGAGCAGTTCTTC.

This clone is labeled as medium-sized. This sequence joins TRBV4-2 and TRBJ2-3, with a possible D match to TRBD2 (7 bases). Germline lookup yields CDR1 LGHNA and CDR2 YNFKEQ. Trimming shortened V by 4 bases and J by 0 bases, and 20 bases separated the two germline ends. The CDR3 length is 18 residues. The CDR3 bases are TGTGCCAGCAGCCTAAACCGGAGGGCGGGGGCTAGCACAGATACGCAGTATTTT. Translation gives CASSLNRRAGASTDTQYF.

The chain employs TRBV5-8 and TRBJ1-3; TRBD1 agrees at 10 bases. Germline CDR1 SGHTS, CDR2 YDEGEE. Trimming cost V 4 bases and J 4 bases; bases outside gene matches: 8. The CDR3 is made up of 16 amino acids. As DNA, the CDR3 is TGTGCCAGCAGCACCCCGGGACAGGGGAAAGGAAACACCATATATTTT. Its translation: CASSTPGQGKGNTIYF.